Listed here are 10 T cell receptor beta chains from one sample, sequenced in a study of cytomegalovirus exposure and HLA in healthy donors (dated by TCRdb to 2015 to 2018). The library was made by the immunoSEQ multiplex PCR assay. For the multiplex PCR, a mixture combining 60 forward primers for TCR Vbeta segments and 13 reverse primers for TCR Jbeta segments was used. Imported from immuneACCESS, the table was reduced by TCRdb to in-frame sequences with V and J called. These copies leave out some clones; in studies compared against another copy, an unresolved V gene accounts for under half, and the cause of the remainder is not known. This sample holds under 200,000 clones; just under 80% were observed only once. The biggest ten clones account for 1.3% of the sample. The sequenced sample consisted of PBMCs. The receptors were sampled from a young man in good health and CMV-seronegative.

The CDR3 sequence: CASSYGTGGIEKLFF. As DNA, the CDR3 is TGTGCCAGCAGCTACGGGACAGGGGGCATTGAAAAACTGTTTTTT. The chain carries TRBV9 and TRBJ1-4, with 12 bases identical to TRBD1. The CDR3 covers 15 residues. The J segment lost 7 bases and the V segment lost 4 bases, leaving 5 bases of the junction unmatched. Germline lookup yields CDR1 SGDLS and CDR2 YYNGEE.

The chain links TRBV6-5 to TRBJ2-1; 8 nucleotides align to TRBD1. The CDR3 extends over 15 amino acids. Germline CDR1 reads MNHEY; CDR2 reads SVGAGI. Trimming cost V 5 bases and J 9 bases; bases outside gene matches: 12. For the CDR3, the DNA is TGTGCCAGCAGTCCCGCGTGGACAGGGCAAATTGAGCAGTTCTTC. Translation gives CASSPAWTGQIEQFF.

The chain joins TRBV6-4 to TRBJ2-1; D is undetermined. Germline V CDR1 and CDR2: MRHNA, SNTAGT. The V gene lost 3 bases and the J gene lost 10 bases, with 10 bases spanning the gap. The CDR3 totals 12 residues. CDR3: CASSEPLGEQFF. The CDR3 nucleotides read TGTGCCAGCAGTGAACCCCTAGGCGAGCAGTTCTTC.

This clone was recorded only once. This CDR3 reads CASRDGTSSWVYEQYF. CDR3 nucleotides: TGCGCCAGCAGGGACGGGACTTCTTCATGGGTTTACGAGCAGTACTTC. This chain joins TRBV5-1 and TRBJ2-7; D perhaps matches TRBD2 (6 bases). The V and J ends lost 5 bases and 4 bases respectively, with 22 bases between them. The CDR3 runs to 16 residues. In germline, CDR1 is SGHRS, CDR2 YFSETQ.

This chain uses TRBV7-3 with TRBJ2-1; tentatively, D is TRBD1 (5 bases). V was trimmed by 8 bases and J by 5 bases, leaving 16 bases between them. The CDR3 contains 14 residues. The germline CDR1 and CDR2 sequences are SGHTA and FQGTGA. The CDR3 bases are TGTGCCAGCTCCCAAAGGGGCAGTAACAATGAGCAGTTCTTC. It specifies CASSQRGSNNEQFF. Together with reference TRBV7-3 and TRBJ2-1, the CDR3 gives the full variable domain: GAGVSQTPSNKVTEKGKYVELRCDPISGHTALYWYRQSLGQGPEFLIYFQGTGAADDSGLPNDRFFAVRPEGSVSTLKIQRTERGDSAVYLCASSQRGSNNEQFFGPGTRLTVL.

The J gene is TRBJ1-5, the V gene TRBV18; 8 positions match TRBD1. Per germline, CDR1 KGHSH and CDR2 LQKENI. Unmatched junction bases numbered 3, after V lost 2 bases and J lost 6 bases. This CDR3 has 14 amino acids. The CDR3 bases are TGTGCCAGCTCACCAGACAGGGGTGGTCAGCCCCAGCATTTT. This codes for CASSPDRGGQPQHF. Complete variable domain (other parts from reference TRBV18 and TRBJ1-5): NAGVMQNPRHLVRRRGQEARLRCSPMKGHSHVYWYRQLPEEGLKFMVYLQKENIIDESGMPKERFSAEFPKEGPSILRIQQVVRGDSAAYFCASSPDRGGQPQHFGDGTRLSIL.

The chain carries TRBV7-9 and TRBJ1-1; 9 bases match TRBD1. This CDR3 contains 15 residues. The V segment lost 8 bases and the J segment 4 bases; nucleotides outside the gene matches: 11. The V gene's germline CDR1 is SEHNR and CDR2 FQNEAQ (reference sequence). CDR3 residues: CASGSTGGLITEAFF. DNA of the CDR3: TGTGCCAGCGGATCGACAGGGGGGTTGATCACTGAAGCTTTCTTT.

Only a few counts were recorded for this clone. The chain uses TRBV6-5 and TRBJ1-1; tentatively, D is TRBD1 (6 bases). Looked up from germline, CDR1 is MNHEY and CDR2 is SVGAGI. CDR3 size: 14 residues. With 6 bases removed from V and 3 bases from J, the gap between germline ends came to 14 bases. CDR3 amino acids: CASRWRTVHTEAFF. The DNA of the CDR3 is TGTGCCAGCAGGTGGAGGACAGTCCACACTGAAGCTTTCTTT.

This clone showed up just once. V and J are TRBV11-1 and TRBJ2-7; 7 nucleotides align to TRBD1. Germline lookup yields CDR1 SGHAT and CDR2 FQDESV (reference sequence). Losses at the gene ends were 5 bases for V and 7 bases for J; bases not matched to a gene: 11. The CDR3 runs to 14 residues. The CDR3 is CASSPDRVLREQYF. CDR3 DNA sequence: TGTGCCAGCAGCCCTGACAGGGTACTAAGGGAGCAGTACTTC.

This clone was picked up one time. CDR3 residues: CASSQGTGGPGELFF. CDR3 sequence (DNA): TGTGCCAGCAGTCAGGGGACAGGGGGCCCCGGGGAGCTGTTTTTT. This chain joins TRBV28 and TRBJ2-2; 12 bases agree with TRBD1. After removal of 5 bases from V and 6 bases from J, the junction contained 4 bases not matched to a gene. The CDR3 runs 15 residues. CDR1 and CDR2 (germline): MDHEN, SYDVKM. The whole variable domain, remainder taken from reference TRBV28 and TRBJ2-2, is DVKVTQSSRYLVKRTGEKVFLECVQDMDHENMFWYRQDPGLGLRLIYFSYDVKMKEKGDIPEGYSVSREKKERFSLILESASTNQTSMYLCASSQGTGGPGELFFGEGSRLTVL.